This T cell receptor (beta chain) was identified in a study of blood T cell repertoires in COVID-19 (dated by TCRdb to about 2020). Background on the whole study: Samples from collaborators originated in the United States, Italy and Spain and spanned both the acute and convalescent phases of COVID-19. The repertoires were released in a freely available public database intended as a resource for research on the immune response to SARS-CoV-2. The material from the prospective study consisted of cDNA or gDNA derived from T cells, B-cell-depleted T cells, or PBMCs. Nearly every sample came with metadata listing a de-identified subject ID, COVID-19 status, age in years and sex. The samples were drawn from the first 160 participants of the ongoing ImmuneRACE study and from over 950 subjects provided by 6 global collaborators. Where available, HLA class I and class II types were taken from metadata supplied by the sample provider and were not determined by assay-based typing. The dataset comprised deeply sampled blood TCRbeta repertoires from subjects exposed to, actively infected with, or recovered from COVID-19.

Collaborating institutions collected whole blood in K2EDTA tubes following their own protocols. For TCRbeta analysis, collaborators shipped samples in one of three forms: frozen whole blood, isolated PBMCs, or DNA extracted from either of those sample types. The immunoSEQ Assay, a bias-controlled multiplex PCR, was used to amplify TCRbeta CDR3 regions from genomic DNA. Regarding the original processing steps: Nucleated cell counts per sample were estimated from amplification of reference gene primers within the assay. To quantify the absolute abundance of each unique TCRbeta CDR3 rearrangement, sequence reads were collapsed and filtered. For each sample, productive Simpson clonality was calculated as the square root of Simpson's diversity index over productive rearrangements. The clones in this table, taken by TCRdb from immuneACCESS, are in-frame only. Not every clone is retained; where verified, under half of the shortfall comes from an unresolved V gene, and the cause of the rest is unknown. V, J and clone size derive from that table, while D and trimming were established from the DNA sequence. Across this sample there are roughly 63,000 clones, with 79% seen only once. The ten largest make up approximately 30% of the sample.

What the research found in general, with its limitations: The quantity of clinical and demographic metadata differed by source and by participant and was supplied without curation.

This clone was seen only once. Its recognized antigen is unknown. One base away there is no much larger clone; base qualities are not given. Trimming costs V 0 bases and J 9 bases, and their ends lie 15 bases apart. The CDR3 has 15 amino acids, counting the end cysteine and phenylalanine. The retained sequence is limited to the CDR3, 45 bases, with the frame set at the first base. The germline V gene (reference sequence) gives CDR1 as LGHDT and CDR2 as YNNKEL. The source is a human donor in a cohort sampled during active COVID-19. Sequencing input: peripheral blood. The receptor chain draws on TRBV3-1 (or the pseudogene TRBV3-2) and TRBJ2-1; a tentative D match to TRBD1 spans 6 bases. CDR3 reads: CASSQDRAWGLEQFF. The nucleotide sequence is given as TGTGCCAGCAGCCAAGATAGGGCGTGGGGGCTTGAGCAGTTCTTC.